This is a list of T cell receptor beta chains from one sample in a study of radiotherapy plus CTLA-4 blockade in lung cancer. Assay: immunoSEQ multiplex PCR; the TCRdb copy retains only in-frame clones and omits some. The sample lists around 24,000 clones; 73% were seen once. The source material was peripheral blood, sampled from a patient treated with radiotherapy plus ipilimumab. Source of these receptors: a human donor with non-small cell lung cancer who had stable disease on radiotherapy plus ipilimumab. The CDR3 runs from the conserved cysteine through the conserved F or W. A D gene is named only where the DNA matches it firmly. Size is stated for part of the rows, as once, few or many counts, or as a class when the clone is expanded.

d_call clone_size j_call v_call cdr3_nt cdr3_aa
TRBD2 - TRBJ2-7 TRBV28 TGTGCCAGCAGGTCGGGGGGAATCTACGAGCAGTACTTC CASRSGGIYEQYF
- - TRBJ2-7 TRBV5-1 TGCGCCAGCAGCACTCGGGACATTTCCTACGAGCAGTACTTC CASSTRDISYEQYF
- - TRBJ2-2 TRBV5-1 TGCGCCAGCAGCTTGGATTGGGGGAACACCGGGGAGCTGTTTTTT CASSLDWGNTGELFF
- - TRBJ2-1 TRBV14 TGTGCCAGTGGGATGAATGAGCAGTTCTTC CASGMNEQFF
- few TRBJ1-1 TRBV5-5 TGTGCCAGCAGCAAAGGACATGCGCCTTCACGAGTGAACACTGAAGCTTTCTTT CASSKGHAPSRVNTEAFF
TRBD2 once TRBJ2-6 TRBV18 TGTGCCAGCTCACCTATAGCGGGATCTTCCCGCTCTGGGGCCAACGTCCTGACTTTC CASSPIAGSSRSGANVLTF
- - TRBJ1-1 TRBV18 TGTGCCAGCTCACCTACCGGGGATACTGAAGCTTTCTTT CASSPTGDTEAFF
TRBD2 - TRBJ2-3 TRBV7-3 TGTGCCAGCAGCCGATGGGGACTAGAAATTGGGGATACGCAGTATTTT CASSRWGLEIGDTQYF
- once TRBJ1-2 TRBV7-8 TGTGCCAGCAGCTCCCGGACGGCAGATGGCTACACCTTC CASSSRTADGYTF
- once TRBJ2-3 TRBV7-2 TGTGCCAGCAGCTTAGGGCCTACAGATACGCAGTATTTT CASSLGPTDTQYF
- - TRBJ2-7 TRBV6-1 TGTGCCAGCAGTCCCGAGGGATACGAGCAGTACTTC CASSPEGYEQYF
- few TRBJ1-1 TRBV27 TGTGCCAGCAGTAACCCCGGGCAGGGGAACACTGAAGCTTTCTTT CASSNPGQGNTEAFF
TRBD2 - TRBJ2-5 TRBV7-2 TGTGCCAGCAGCTTATTGGCTAGCGGGAGGGCCGAGGAGACCCAGTACTTC CASSLLASGRAEETQYF
TRBD1 - TRBJ2-2 TRBV9 TGTGCCAGCAGCCTTACACAGGGGGCCGACACCGGGGAGCTGTTTTTT CASSLTQGADTGELFF
- once TRBJ2-3 TRBV7-6 TGTGCCAGCAGCTTAGCGTCGCCAGATACGCAGTATTTT CASSLASPDTQYF
TRBD1 - TRBJ2-1 TRBV5-4 TGTGCCAGCAGCGGACCCAGGGGGCTATCCAATGAGCAGTTCTTC CASSGPRGLSNEQFF
TRBD2 - TRBJ2-3 TRBV4-1 TGCGCCAGCAGCCAAGGCCCGGGGGGGGGCACAGATACGCAGTATTTT CASSQGPGGGTDTQYF
TRBD2 - TRBJ2-2 TRBV7-3 TGTGCCAGCAGCTTAGGTCTAGCGGGAAACACCGGGGAGCTGTTTTTT CASSLGLAGNTGELFF
TRBD1 - TRBJ1-1 TRBV7-8 TGTGCCAGCAGCCCGACCCGGGACAGGGGGCGCGGGACTGAAGCTTTCTTT CASSPTRDRGRGTEAFF
- - TRBJ1-1 TRBV9 TGTGCCAGCAGCCCCCACGGCCAAAATGAAGCTTTCTTT CASSPHGQNEAFF
TRBD1 - TRBJ2-3 TRBV10-2 TGCGCCAGCACTACAGGGGGCGAGATTGTGACGCAGTATTTT CASTTGGEIVTQYF
- - TRBJ2-2 TRBV14 TGTGCCAGCAGCCCCCGGTTGTCCGGGGAGCTGTTTTTT CASSPRLSGELFF
- - TRBJ1-3 TRBV5-6 TGTGCCAGCAGCTACAGCCCCTTCTCGAACACCATATATTTT CASSYSPFSNTIYF
- few TRBJ1-1 TRBV20-1 TGCAGTGCCAGAGAGAACACTGAAGCTTTCTTT CSARENTEAFF
TRBD2 - TRBJ2-1 TRBV19 TGTGCCAGTAGTAGACAACCGGGACTAGCGGGAGTTGAGCAGTTCTTC CASSRQPGLAGVEQFF
- - TRBJ2-7 TRBV7-2 TGTGCCAGCAGTTCACCCGGACCTCCTCACCCTTACGAGCAGTACTTC CASSSPGPPHPYEQYF
- once TRBJ2-3 TRBV18 TGTGCCAGCTCACGGGACGCCCGCACAGATACGCAGTATTTT CASSRDARTDTQYF
TRBD1 - TRBJ2-7 TRBV5-1 TGCGCCAGCAGCCCCCTTGACAGGGGGAACTACGAGCAGTACTTC CASSPLDRGNYEQYF
TRBD1 - TRBJ2-4 TRBV5-1 TGCGCCAGCAGCCCAGCAGGGGGTGGAAACATTCAGTACTTC CASSPAGGGNIQYF
- few TRBJ2-3 TRBV27 TGTGCCAGCAGTTTAGGGGTTGGTAGACCAGATACGCAGTATTTT CASSLGVGRPDTQYF
TRBD1 - TRBJ1-5 TRBV7-2 TGTGCCAGCAGCCCCTGGACAGGGAGCAATCAGCCCCAGCATTTT CASSPWTGSNQPQHF
- - TRBJ1-5 TRBV19 TGTGCCAGTAGTATACAGGGTGGCAATCAGCCCCAGCATTTT CASSIQGGNQPQHF
TRBD1 once TRBJ2-7 TRBV7-9 TGTGCCAGCAGCTTAGTACAGGGGGCCTACGAGCAGTACTTC CASSLVQGAYEQYF
- - TRBJ2-7 TRBV5-4 TGTGCCAGCAGCGACTCCGGGACTTGGGGCTACGAGCAGTACTTC CASSDSGTWGYEQYF
- - TRBJ1-2 TRBV6-5 TGTGCCAGCAGTGAAGTAGAATTGGGAGGCTACACCTTC CASSEVELGGYTF
TRBD1 - TRBJ1-2 TRBV5-1 TGCGCCAGCAGCCCCGGAGACAGGGACGGCTACACCTTC CASSPGDRDGYTF
TRBD2 - TRBJ2-7 TRBV2 TGTGCCAGCAGCCGAATGACTAGCGCCTACGAGCAGTACTTC CASSRMTSAYEQYF
- - TRBJ2-7 TRBV5-1 TGCGCCAGCAGCTCCCTTTATGACCCTAACGAGCAGTACTTC CASSSLYDPNEQYF
- - TRBJ2-5 TRBV20-1 TGCAGTGCTCCCCGGTCCGGGACCCAGTACTTC CSAPRSGTQYF
- - TRBJ2-1 TRBV18 TGTGCCAGCTCACCACCGTCGGTCAACAATGAGCAGTTCTTC CASSPPSVNNEQFF